A selection of T cell receptor beta chains follows, all from one sample in a study of CD8+CD57+ T cells in acquired aplastic anemia. MiXCR, run by TCRdb on the reads, gives a single entry per CDR3 protein. The sample yields 68,000 or so distinct CDR3 sequences, roughly half seen once. The sequencing input was sorted CD4+, CD8+, or CD8+CD57+ T cells (not recorded which) from PBMCs. The receptors come from a human donor in good health, serving as a control. CDR3s include the opening cysteine and the closing phenylalanine or tryptophan. Each record gives: clone size, V gene, D gene, CDR3 length, J gene, CDR3 DNA, CDR3 protein. The D gene is left open where the match is weak. The size field is filled for only some rows; it gives once, few, many or a size class.

abundance: many
v_gene: TRBV19
d_gene: TRBD1
len: 16
j_gene: TRBJ2-1
CDR3nt: TGTGCCACTTCCACCGGGACAGGCAACCTATACAATGAGCAGTTCTTC
CDR3aa: CATSTGTGNLYNEQFF

abundance: medium-sized
v_gene: TRBV2
d_gene: -
len: 13
j_gene: TRBJ2-7
CDR3nt: TGTGCCAGCTCAACGACAGCCAGCTACGAGCAGTACTTC
CDR3aa: CASSTTASYEQYF

abundance: -
v_gene: TRBV5-6
d_gene: -
len: 13
j_gene: TRBJ2-7
CDR3nt: TGTGCCAGCAGTTTGGACACCGTCTACGAGCAGTACTTC
CDR3aa: CASSLDTVYEQYF

abundance: -
v_gene: TRBV5-6
d_gene: TRBD1
len: 15
j_gene: TRBJ1-5
CDR3nt: TGTGCCAGCAGCCTGAGACAGGGAGGGAGTCAGCCCCAGCATTTT
CDR3aa: CASSLRQGGSQPQHF

abundance: few
v_gene: TRBV19
d_gene: -
len: 12
j_gene: TRBJ1-2
CDR3nt: TGTGCCAGTAGCGACAGGTCCTATGGCTACACCTTC
CDR3aa: CASSDRSYGYTF

abundance: -
v_gene: TRBV27
d_gene: -
len: 16
j_gene: TRBJ2-1
CDR3nt: TGTGCCAGCCCACAGGTCCCGGGGGGCTCTGACGATGAGCAGTTCTTC
CDR3aa: CASPQVPGGSDDEQFF

abundance: many
v_gene: TRBV2
d_gene: TRBD1
len: 14
j_gene: TRBJ1-1
CDR3nt: TGTGCCAGCCGGCTGGGACAGGGGAACACTGAAGCTTTCTTT
CDR3aa: CASRLGQGNTEAFF

abundance: -
v_gene: TRBV7-2
d_gene: TRBD1
len: 14
j_gene: TRBJ2-7
CDR3nt: TGTGCCAGCAGCACCCGGACAGGGCGGTACGAGCAGTACTTC
CDR3aa: CASSTRTGRYEQYF

abundance: -
v_gene: TRBV24-1
d_gene: -
len: 17
j_gene: TRBJ2-3
CDR3nt: TGTGCCACCAGTGATCCGAAAGCTATTCGGGACACAGATACGCAGTATTTT
CDR3aa: CATSDPKAIRDTDTQYF

abundance: many
v_gene: TRBV5-6
d_gene: -
len: 17
j_gene: TRBJ2-7
CDR3nt: TGTGCCAGCAGCTTGACCCCATCCAGACAGAACACCTACGGACAGTACTTC
CDR3aa: CASSLTPSRQNTYGQYF

abundance: -
v_gene: TRBV5-5
d_gene: -
len: 15
j_gene: TRBJ1-1
CDR3nt: TGTGCCAGCAGCTTGTTTGGGGGAGAGAACACTGAAGCTTTCTTT
CDR3aa: CASSLFGGENTEAFF

abundance: many
v_gene: TRBV27
d_gene: -
len: 16
j_gene: TRBJ2-2
CDR3nt: TGTGCCAGCAGTTTGTTCGCGACCCCTCGGACCGGGGAGCTGTTTTTT
CDR3aa: CASSLFATPRTGELFF

abundance: -
v_gene: TRBV24-1
d_gene: -
len: 11
j_gene: TRBJ1-6
CDR3nt: TGTGCCACCGGGAGCAATTCACCCCTCCACTTT
CDR3aa: CATGSNSPLHF

abundance: -
v_gene: TRBV5-1
d_gene: -
len: 14
j_gene: TRBJ2-3
CDR3nt: TGCGCCAGCAGGCCCGGGGCACGCACAGATACGCAGTATTTT
CDR3aa: CASRPGARTDTQYF

abundance: many
v_gene: TRBV4-2
d_gene: TRBD1
len: 17
j_gene: TRBJ2-1
CDR3nt: TGTGCCAGCAGCCAAGATCCCTTAGGGACAGGTGTTGGTGAGCAGTTCTTC
CDR3aa: CASSQDPLGTGVGEQFF

abundance: -
v_gene: TRBV11-1
d_gene: -
len: 16
j_gene: TRBJ2-1
CDR3nt: TGTGCCAGCAGCTTACCCGGGGAGACCCTACAATATGAGCAGTTCTTC
CDR3aa: CASSLPGETLQYEQFF

abundance: -
v_gene: TRBV19
d_gene: -
len: 13
j_gene: TRBJ2-7
CDR3nt: TGTGCCAGTCAATCCGGGGGCTCCTACGAGCAGTACTTC
CDR3aa: CASQSGGSYEQYF

abundance: -
v_gene: TRBV7-9
d_gene: -
len: 13
j_gene: TRBJ2-1
CDR3nt: TGTGCCAGCAGCGGGAGCTCCTACAATGAGCAGTTCTTC
CDR3aa: CASSGSSYNEQFF

abundance: many
v_gene: TRBV7-2
d_gene: -
len: 14
j_gene: TRBJ2-1
CDR3nt: TGTGCCAGCAGCTTCGGTGGGGCCTACAATGAGCAGTTCTTC
CDR3aa: CASSFGGAYNEQFF

abundance: once
v_gene: TRBV10-3
d_gene: TRBD1
len: 15
j_gene: TRBJ1-2
CDR3nt: TGTGCCATCAGCCCTGGGACAGCTTCTAACTATGGCTACACCTTC
CDR3aa: CAISPGTASNYGYTF